This T cell receptor (beta chain) came from a study of blood T cell repertoires in COVID-19. Study in general: Acute and convalescent COVID-19 specimens originated in the United States, Italy and Spain. PBMCs, B-cell-depleted T cells, or T cells were the source of the cDNA or gDNA that made up the material.

Per the study methods: Estimated nucleated cell counts came from reference gene primer amplification. The table came from immunoSEQ multiplex PCR; TCRdb's copy has only in-frame clones and leaves some out. That table furnishes V, J and clone size, whereas the DNA furnished D and trimming. In the table there are about 400,000 clones, around 92% of which are singletons. Germline V gene sequence: CDR1 SGHRS, CDR2 YFSETQ. This CDR3 contains 15 residues. The germline V and J ends were trimmed by 4 bases and 4 bases, with 18 bases remaining between them. The V gene is TRBV5-1, the J gene TRBJ2-7, with D possibly matching TRBD2 (6 bases). This receptor was identified in a middle-aged man with acute or convalescent COVID-19. The sequencing input was peripheral blood. Here the CDR3 reads CASSPGLNRVYEQYF. CDR3 bases: TGCGCCAGCAGCCCGGGACTTAATAGGGTATACGAGCAGTACTTC.